This record covers a single T cell receptor (beta chain). Its antigen is currently unknown. These data belong to a study of shared clonotypes between healthy human individuals. Study conclusions and caveats: Non-shared clonotypes had lower generation probabilities than clonotypes shared by all four sorted-subset donors. At large depth, rarefaction still showed sorted-subset sequencing to be incomplete.

It was at deep level that the assay was run. Using immunoSEQ multiplex PCR, the repertoire was profiled, and TCRdb retains in-frame clones only, with some absent. Among more than 2 million clones listed, 85% to 95% were seen once. Sequencing input: naive CD4+ T cells sorted from blood. Subset in this sample: CD45RA+ positively selected. This receptor was taken from a young man in good health.

This chain's CDR3 is CASSLKGAVGSTEAFF. The DNA of the CDR3 is TGCGCCAGCAGCTTGAAGGGGGCCGTTGGAAGCACTGAAGCTTTCTTT. The chain is built from TRBV5-1 and TRBJ1-1, with 7 bases matching TRBD1. CDR1 and CDR2 from the germline V gene are SGHRS and YFSETQ. CDR3 length: 16 residues. V shed 1 base, J shed 4 bases, and the junction held 10 bases outside the gene matches.